This passage covers 27 T cell receptor beta chains from one sample sequenced in a study of beta chain features in type 1 diabetes. Sequenced material consisted of expressed TCRB transcripts (all of the isolated RNA was reverse transcribed). Data came from immunoSEQ multiplex PCR; TCRdb stores just in-frame clones and leaves some out. The table shows roughly 26,000 clones, with roughly 50% occurring only once. Study results and caveats: TCRB CDR3 length was moderately but significantly reduced in all four CD4+ subsets of Type 1 diabetes patients.

Their specific antigens are unknown. The sequenced sample was stem cell memory CD4+ T cells from blood. The receptors derive from a man aged 25-40 years with type 1 diabetes.

The chain carries TRBV7-9 and TRBJ2-7; 14 bases line up with TRBD2. Trimming took 5 bases from V and 11 from J; bases not matched to a gene: 5. CDR1 SEHNR and CDR2 FQNEAQ come from the germline V gene (reference sequence). The CDR3 spans 13 residues. This CDR3 reads CASSGLAGGTEYF. The CDR3 DNA is TGTGCCAGCAGCGGACTAGCGGGAGGCACAGAGTACTTC.

The rearrangement links TRBV7-2 to TRBJ1-2; D is ambiguous. The CDR3 covers 13 residues. V was clipped by 5 bases and J by 6 bases, with 13 bases between them. Germline CDR1 is SGHTA and CDR2 is FQGNSA. The CDR3 region is CASSLGLPDGYTF. In nucleotides, the CDR3 is TGTGCCAGCAGCCTGGGCCTTCCGGATGGCTACACCTTC.

V and J are TRBV19 and TRBJ2-3, with 10 bases fitting TRBD1. Losses at the gene ends were 4 bases for V and 0 bases for J; bases not matched to a gene: 7. The CDR3 extends over 17 amino acids. In germline, CDR1 is LNHDA, CDR2 SQIVND (reference sequence). CDR3 in DNA: TGTGCCAGTAGTAGGGGACAGGGGCAGAGGAGCACAGATACGCAGTATTTT. It specifies CASSRGQGQRSTDTQYF. The full variable domain, rest sourced from reference TRBV19 and TRBJ2-3, is DGGITQSPKYLFRKEGQNVTLSCEQNLNHDAMYWYRQDPGQGLRLIYYSQIVNDFQKGDIAEGYSVSREKKESFPLTVTSAQKNPTAFYLCASSRGQGQRSTDTQYFGPGTRLTVL.

This clone was recorded a few times. The chain recombines TRBV5-1 with TRBJ2-1; D perhaps matches TRBD2 (5 bases). CDR1 is SGHRS, CDR2 YFSETQ, per germline. The CDR3 totals 14 residues. With 0 bases removed from V and 7 bases from J, the gap between germline ends came to 11 bases. In DNA, the CDR3 is TGCGCCAGCAGCTTGGTTGCTAGGGAGAATGAGCAGTTCTTC. This gives the protein CASSLVARENEQFF.

This chain links TRBV5-1 with TRBJ2-1; 12 nucleotides match TRBD1. Germline V CDR1 and CDR2: SGHRS, YFSETQ. V gave up 7 bases and J gave up 7 bases; unmatched junction bases: 6. CDR3 length equals 14 residues. The CDR3: CASGRGQGANEQFF. CDR3 DNA sequence: TGCGCCAGCGGTAGGGGACAGGGGGCGAATGAGCAGTTCTTC.

The genes are TRBV5-1 and TRBJ2-7; perhaps TRBD2 as D (6 bases). The CDR3 spans 15 residues. Germline CDR1 and CDR2: SGHRS and YFSETQ. The V end lost 0 bases, the J end lost 0 bases, and 10 bases lay between the germline ends. The CDR3 DNA sequence: TGCGCCAGCAGCTTGGTTGCGGGGAGCTCCTACGAGCAGTACTTC. The encoded protein is CASSLVAGSSYEQYF.

The genes are TRBV5-8 and TRBJ2-1; 7 positions agree with TRBD1. J gave up 4 bases and V 5 bases, and 12 bases lay outside the gene matches. The CDR3 covers 16 residues. Germline CDR1 reads SGHTS; CDR2 reads YDEGEE. The CDR3 DNA reads as TGTGCCAGCAGGCGGAACACAGGGGCTTTGTACAATGAGCAGTTCTTC. Protein sequence: CASRRNTGALYNEQFF.

For the CDR3, the DNA is TGTGCCAGCAGCCCGCGGGCTAGCGGAGCCTACGAGCAGTACTTC. Protein product: CASSPRASGAYEQYF. The chain uses TRBV11-2 and TRBJ2-7; TRBD2 aligns across 7 bases. CDR1 is SGHAT and CDR2 is FQNNGV in the germline V gene. The V and J ends lost 5 bases and 2 bases, in that order; junction bases with no gene match: 9. The CDR3 spans 15 residues.

V usage is TRBV7-6 and J usage is TRBJ1-2; 8 bases match TRBD1. Per the germline V gene, CDR1 is SGHVS and CDR2 is FNYEAQ. This CDR3 has 21 residues. V lost 1 base, J lost 2 bases, and 21 bases stayed unmatched. The CDR3 is CASSLGGGTGPRGAENYGYTF. The DNA of the CDR3 is TGTGCCAGCAGCTTAGGGGGGGGGACAGGCCCCAGGGGGGCCGAGAACTATGGCTACACCTTC.

This chain uses TRBV5-1 with TRBJ2-7; D not certain. Germline V gene sequence: CDR1 SGHRS, CDR2 YFSETQ. The germline V and J ends were trimmed by 4 bases and 3 bases, with 14 bases remaining between them. The CDR3 loop spans 14 amino acids. The CDR3 DNA reads as TGCGCCAGCAGCCCGAGCCGGGTCCTCTACGAGCAGTACTTC. It specifies CASSPSRVLYEQYF.

The V call is TRBV5-1, the J call TRBJ2-2; no definite D call. CDR1 is SGHRS and CDR2 is YFSETQ in the germline V gene. Trimming stripped 7 bases from V and 5 bases from J, with 12 bases between. The CDR3 length is 13 residues. CDR3 amino acids: CASGQALTGELFF. The CDR3 region has the DNA TGCGCCAGCGGGCAGGCGTTAACCGGGGAGCTGTTTTTT.

This clone was counted a few times. The chain carries TRBV9 and TRBJ2-7; no clear D gene. The germline V and J ends were trimmed by 4 bases and 5 bases, with 7 bases remaining between them. This CDR3 is 11 amino acids long. Germline loops: CDR1 SGDLS, CDR2 YYNGEE. CDR3 coding DNA: TGTGCCAGCAGCCCTGGAGACGAGCAGTACTTC. Its translation: CASSPGDEQYF.

The sample holds a few counts of this clone. J is TRBJ2-2 and V is TRBV5-1; possible D gene TRBD1, 6 bases. The CDR3 has 15 residues. Germline V lookup: CDR1 SGHRS, CDR2 YFSETQ. Trimming removed 0 bases from V and 0 bases from J, with 6 bases in between. The DNA of the CDR3 is TGCGCCAGCAGCTTGGACAGGGCGAACACCGGGGAGCTGTTTTTT. Its protein product is CASSLDRANTGELFF.

This clone was counted between two and nine times. The V and J genes are TRBV11-1 and TRBJ2-1; 14 positions agree with TRBD2. The V gene's germline CDR1 is SGHAT and CDR2 FQDESV (reference sequence). The J segment lost 8 bases and the V segment lost 1 base, leaving 1 base of the junction unmatched. CDR3 size: 15 residues. The CDR3 protein is CASSLGTSGGHEQFF. For the CDR3, the DNA is TGTGCCAGCAGCTTAGGGACTAGCGGGGGGCATGAGCAGTTCTTC.

This clone was recorded a few times. This sequence joins TRBV7-2 and TRBJ1-4; 7 nucleotides agree with TRBD1. Losses at the gene ends were 1 base for V and 6 bases for J; bases not matched to a gene: 2. The CDR3 runs 14 residues. Germline V lookup: CDR1 SGHTA, CDR2 FQGNSA. In nucleotides, the CDR3 is TGTGCCAGCAGCTTAGGCGGGACAGATGAAAAACTGTTTTTT. Translated: CASSLGGTDEKLFF.

This clone was picked up a small number of times. The chain has TRBV19 and TRBJ1-2; D remains ambiguous. V lost 8 bases, J lost 3 bases, and 10 bases lay in between. CDR1 and CDR2 (germline): LNHDA, SQIVND (reference sequence). The length of the CDR3 is 12 residues. The CDR3 DNA follows: TGTGCCAGTCGCGGTGGAGACTATGGCTACACCTTC. Translating gives CASRGGDYGYTF. Combining the CDR3 with reference TRBV19 and TRBJ1-2 gives the whole variable domain DGGITQSPKYLFRKEGQNVTLSCEQNLNHDAMYWYRQDPGQGLRLIYYSQIVNDFQKGDIAEGYSVSREKKESFPLTVTSAQKNPTAFYLCASRGGDYGYTFGSGTRLTVV.

This clone was observed once. The chain joins TRBV2 to TRBJ2-7; TRBD2 is a possible D gene (6 bases). CDR1 is SNHLY and CDR2 is FYNNEI in the germline V gene. The CDR3 sequence is 13 residues long. The V end lost 8 bases, the J end lost 3 bases, and 14 bases lay between the germline ends. The CDR3 nucleotides are TGTGCCAGCGGTAGGGACGGGGGCTACGAGCAGTACTTC. Protein product: CASGRDGGYEQYF.

The genes are TRBV9 and TRBJ2-2; 8 nucleotides line up with TRBD2. From germline, CDR1 is SGDLS and CDR2 YYNGEE. CDR3 size: 16 residues. V dropped 4 bases and J dropped 6; count of bases not matched to a gene: 11. This chain's CDR3 is CASSPHSAGGSGELFF. CDR3 in DNA: TGTGCCAGCAGCCCCCACTCCGCGGGGGGTTCCGGGGAGCTGTTTTTT. Looking up the rest from reference TRBV9 and TRBJ2-2 gives the full variable domain: DSGVTQTPKHLITATGQRVTLRCSPRSGDLSVYWYQQSLDQGLQFLIQYYNGEERAKGNILERFSAQQFPDLHSELNLSSLELGDSALYFCASSPHSAGGSGELFFGEGSRLTVL.

V and J are TRBV5-1 and TRBJ2-7; 7 nucleotides align to TRBD1. Losses at the gene ends were 5 bases for V and 2 bases for J; bases not matched to a gene: 13. The CDR3 has 16 residues. Germline CDR1 reads SGHRS; CDR2 reads YFSETQ. This chain's CDR3 is CASSPGSTGATYEQYF. The CDR3 nucleotides are TGCGCCAGCAGTCCCGGGTCCACAGGGGCCACCTACGAGCAGTACTTC.

The chain recombines TRBV19 with TRBJ2-3; 8 positions agree with TRBD2. V shed 2 bases and J 4 bases; nucleotides not matched to a gene: 8. Germline V gene lookup returns CDR1 LNHDA and CDR2 SQIVND (reference sequence). CDR3 length: 16 amino acids. The DNA for the CDR3 is TGTGCCAGTAGTATATCAGTTCCCGGGAGGGCAGATACGCAGTATTTT. Its protein product is CASSISVPGRADTQYF.

The chain carries TRBV4-2 and TRBJ2-1, with 8 nucleotides matching TRBD2. After removal of 5 bases from V and 4 bases from J, the junction contained 7 bases not matched to a gene. Germline assignment: CDR1 LGHNA and CDR2 YNFKEQ. The CDR3 totals 15 residues. The CDR3 DNA reads TGTGCCAGCAGCTTGGGGACTAGTGATTACAATGAGCAGTTCTTC. Translation gives CASSLGTSDYNEQFF.

This sequence joins TRBV5-1 and TRBJ2-1; 8 nucleotides match TRBD2. Trimming at V came to 1 base and at J to 7 bases, leaving 7 bases not matched to a gene. This CDR3 comprises 15 residues. In germline, CDR1 is SGHRS, CDR2 YFSETQ. DNA for the CDR3: TGCGCCAGCAGCTTGAGGCGGGGGGCGAGGAATGAGCAGTTCTTC. This encodes CASSLRRGARNEQFF. The full variable domain, completed using reference TRBV5-1 and TRBJ2-1, is KAGVTQTPRYLIKTRGQQVTLSCSPISGHRSVSWYQQTPGQGLQFLFEYFSETQRNKGNFPGRFSGRQFSNSRSEMNVSTLELGDSALYLCASSLRRGARNEQFFGPGTRLTVL.

This clone was observed a handful of times. The chain couples TRBV5-4 to TRBJ2-2; D possibly corresponds to TRBD2 (6 bases). Trimming cost V 0 bases and J 8 bases, with 17 bases left between them. Germline V gene data show CDR1 as SGHNT and CDR2 as YYREEE (reference sequence). The CDR3 has 16 residues. CDR3 coding DNA: TGTGCCAGCAGCTTGGCCGGGACTTTATTTAGTGGGGAGCTGTTTTTT. The encoded protein is CASSLAGTLFSGELFF.

V and J are TRBV5-1 and TRBJ2-7; TRBD1 matches at 8 bases. The CDR3 has 14 amino acids. Looked up from germline, CDR1 is SGHRS and CDR2 is YFSETQ. J was trimmed by 6 bases and V by 0 bases; bases with no gene match: 5. The DNA of the CDR3 is TGCGCCAGCAGCTTGGCCGGACAGGGCTTCGAGCAGTACTTC. It translates to CASSLAGQGFEQYF.

The V gene is TRBV6-1, the J gene TRBJ1-2, with D hard to call. The CDR3 has 14 residues. The germline V and J ends were trimmed by 2 bases and 4 bases, with 11 bases remaining between them. From germline, CDR1 is MNHNS and CDR2 SASEGT. CDR3 coding DNA: TGTGCCAGCAGTGAACGTTGGGCGACCTATGGCTACACCTTC. It specifies CASSERWATYGYTF.

This chain links TRBV6-5 with TRBJ1-6; the match to TRBD1 covers 9 bases. The V and J ends lost 6 bases and 10 bases, in that order; junction bases with no gene match: 10. Germline V gene sequence: CDR1 MNHEY, CDR2 SVGAGI. This CDR3 is 15 amino acids long. CDR3 sequence reads: CASRTAGTGNSPLHF. The DNA for the CDR3 is TGTGCCAGCAGAACGGCCGGGACAGGGAACTCACCCCTCCACTTT.

V is TRBV27 and J is TRBJ1-1; D is ambiguous. The V gene lost 0 bases and the J gene lost 0 bases, with 8 bases spanning the gap. The CDR3 has 15 residues. The germline gives CDR1 MNHEY, CDR2 SMNVEV (reference sequence). The CDR3 loop is CASSLSRDMNTEAFF. CDR3 bases: TGTGCCAGCAGTTTATCGCGGGATATGAACACTGAAGCTTTCTTT.